The T cell receptor beta chain described here comes from a study of OX40 agonist ivuxolimab in advanced cancers. For the study at large: Patients were dosed intravenously with ivuxolimab at 0.01 to 10 mg/kg every 2 weeks.

With regard to this clone: As yet, its antigen is unknown.

Study findings and constraints: Still undetermined is the antigen specificity of the expanded peripheral T cells. With doses of 0.1 to 3.0 mg/kg, CD4+ and CD8+ blood T cells had undergone clonal expansion by week 6.

Germline trimming cut 3 bases from V and 2 bases from J; bases unmatched to any gene: 4. CDR3 size: 14 residues. The germline V gene encodes CDR1 MNHEY and CDR2 SMNVEV (reference sequence). Sequencing used immunoSEQ multiplex PCR; TCRdb keeps in-frame clones, though not all of them. The table shows 82,000 or so clones, with 85% occurring only once. The TCR sequence derives from an adult with an advanced solid tumor such as melanoma, head and neck, liver or kidney cancer. Sequenced material: CD4+ or CD8+ T cells sorted from blood, taken in a trial of the OX40 agonist ivuxolimab. The chain employs TRBV27 and TRBJ2-7, with 7 bases fitting TRBD1. CDR3 in DNA: TGTGCCAGCAGTTTCTCGCAGGGGGCCTACGAGCAGTACTTC. Its protein product is CASSFSQGAYEQYF.